The source of this TCR beta chain is a study of OX40 agonist ivuxolimab in advanced cancers. Study in general: Every 2 weeks, ivuxolimab was infused into the patients intravenously at between 0.01 and 10 mg/kg. Findings of the study overall: CD8+ T cells (on average) carried more expanded clones than CD4+ T cells. With doses of 0.1 to 3.0 mg/kg, CD4+ and CD8+ blood T cells had undergone clonal expansion by week 6.

The V gene end was trimmed by 5 bases and the J gene end by 2 bases; junction bases not matched to a gene: 6. Germline V CDR1 and CDR2: SGHTA, FQGTGA. CDR3 length equals 17 residues. Assay: immunoSEQ multiplex PCR; the TCRdb copy retains only in-frame clones and omits some. Of about 70,000 clones detected, more than 80% appear once; the ten largest clones hold 4.5% to 5%. A remark on this clone: Its antigen is undetermined.

Source: CD4+ or CD8+ T cells sorted from blood, taken in a trial of the OX40 agonist ivuxolimab. The V call is TRBV7-3, the J call TRBJ2-2; TRBD2 agrees at 12 bases. This receptor was identified in an adult with an advanced solid tumor such as melanoma, head and neck, liver or kidney cancer. CDR3 protein: CASSPSSGRANTGELFF. CDR3 sequence (DNA): TGTGCCAGCAGCCCTTCTAGCGGGAGGGCCAACACCGGGGAGCTGTTTTTT. Full variable domain (remainder filled in from reference TRBV7-3 and TRBJ2-2): GAGVSQTPSNKVTEKGKYVELRCDPISGHTALYWYRQSLGQGPEFLIYFQGTGAADDSGLPNDRFFAVRPEGSVSTLKIQRTERGDSAVYLCASSPSSGRANTGELFFGEGSRLTVL.